A selection of T cell receptor beta chains follows, all from one sample in a study of T cell responses to AZD1222 COVID-19 vaccine. TCRdb keeps only in-frame clones here, not all; method: immunoSEQ multiplex PCR. The sample carries 150,000 to 200,000 clones, 94% recorded once. Material: peripheral blood, obtained on day 0 of AZD1222 vaccination. These TCRs come from an adult in good health. The CDR3 runs from the conserved cysteine through the conserved F or W. A D gene is named only where the DNA matches it firmly. Not every row has a clone size; where given, it reads once, few, many or a size class.

TRBJ1-1 | once | TRBV19 | . | CASSPPLNTEAFF | TGTGCCAGTAGTCCACCGCTGAACACTGAAGCTTTCTTT
TRBJ2-7 | . | TRBV30 | . | CAWSPSLAYEQYF | TGTGCCTGGAGCCCCAGCCTCGCATACGAGCAGTACTTC
TRBJ2-5 | . | TRBV16 | . | CASSGLQESDPQETQYF | TGTGCCAGCAGCGGACTACAGGAGTCGGATCCCCAAGAGACCCAGTACTTC
TRBJ2-7 | . | TRBV7-9 | . | CASSLRRGPYEQYF | TGTGCCAGCAGCTTGCGCCGGGGTCCCTACGAGCAGTACTTC
TRBJ2-3 | . | TRBV11-3 | TRBD2 | CASRASGTDTQYF | TGTGCCAGCAGGGCTAGCGGAACAGATACGCAGTATTTT
TRBJ2-5 | . | TRBV3-1/TRBV3-2 | . | CASSQSGRRETQYF | TGTGCCAGCAGCCAGTCCGGGAGACGAGAGACCCAGTACTTC
TRBJ2-1 | . | TRBV4-2 | . | CASSRGNEQFF | TGTGCCAGCAGCCGGGGCAATGAGCAGTTCTTC
TRBJ1-2 | . | TRBV7-8 | TRBD1 | CASSSQAGTGVYGYTF | TGTGCCAGCAGCTCGCAGGCCGGGACAGGGGTCTATGGCTACACCTTC
TRBJ2-3 | . | TRBV13 | TRBD1 | CASSPRDRTSDTQYF | TGTGCCAGCAGCCCCCGGGACAGGACTTCAGATACGCAGTATTTT
TRBJ2-3 | . | TRBV5-4 | . | CASSPETDTQYF | TGTGCCAGCAGCCCAGAAACAGATACGCAGTATTTT
TRBJ2-1 | . | TRBV2 | . | CASHSLGGGQFF | TGTGCCAGCCACAGTTTAGGGGGGGGGCAGTTCTTC
TRBJ1-5 | . | TRBV5-5 | . | CASSKGENSNQPQHF | TGTGCCAGCAGCAAAGGGGAAAATAGCAATCAGCCCCAGCATTTT
TRBJ1-1 | . | TRBV5-1 | . | CASSLAQPNTEAFF | TGCGCCAGCAGCTTGGCCCAACCGAACACTGAAGCTTTCTTT
TRBJ2-7 | . | TRBV6-1 | TRBD2 | CASSERDYESYEQYF | TGTGCCAGCAGTGAAAGGGACTATGAGTCCTACGAGCAGTACTTC
TRBJ2-3 | . | TRBV28 | TRBD2 | CASSSYSGGGNTQYF | TGTGCCAGCAGTTCATATAGCGGGGGAGGGAATACGCAGTATTTT
TRBJ2-1 | . | TRBV19 | . | CASKALTREQFF | TGTGCCAGTAAAGCCCTTACCAGGGAGCAGTTCTTC
TRBJ2-7 | . | TRBV3-1/TRBV3-2 | TRBD1 | CASSFRDRSYEQYF | TGTGCCAGCAGCTTCCGGGACAGAAGCTACGAGCAGTACTTC
TRBJ2-7 | . | TRBV9 | . | CASSVGAPTYEQYF | TGTGCCAGCAGCGTAGGAGCGCCGACCTACGAGCAGTACTTC
TRBJ2-5 | . | TRBV5-1 | TRBD2 | CASSLGLAGIGTQYF | TGCGCCAGCAGCTTGGGACTAGCGGGCATAGGGACCCAGTACTTC
TRBJ1-6 | . | TRBV10-1 | TRBD1 | CASSAEAGGNSPLHF | TGCGCCAGCAGTGCAGAAGCAGGGGGAAATTCACCCCTCCACTTT
TRBJ1-6 | . | TRBV30 | . | CAWSRGEGSPLHF | TGTGCCTGGAGTCGGGGGGAGGGTTCACCCCTCCACTTT
TRBJ1-4 | . | TRBV28 | . | CASSSVGINEKLFF | TGTGCCAGCAGTTCGGTGGGGATTAATGAAAAACTGTTTTTT
TRBJ1-6 | . | TRBV10-3 | TRBD1 | CAISGGTGFNNSPLHF | TGTGCCATCAGTGGGGGGACAGGATTTAATAATTCACCCCTCCACTTT
TRBJ1-1 | . | TRBV3-1/TRBV3-2 | TRBD1 | CASSQGTGADTEAFF | TGTGCCAGCAGCCAAGGGACAGGGGCGGACACTGAAGCTTTCTTT
TRBJ1-2 | . | TRBV6-4 | . | CASNKPPGYSFTYGYTF | TGTGCCAGCAATAAACCTCCGGGGTACTCTTTTACCTATGGCTACACCTTC